The rows below give T cell receptor beta chains drawn from one sample of a study of T cell responses to AZD1222 COVID-19 vaccine. Profiled with immunoSEQ multiplex PCR; TCRdb holds only in-frame clones, not every one. The table includes just over 150,000 clones, approximately 91% detected once. The sample in question was peripheral blood, obtained after recovery from COVID-19. These receptors all come from an adult who had recovered from COVID-19. Each CDR3 is given with its conserved first and last residue. D genes are given only for firm matches. Not all rows give a size; the values are once, few, many and, for expanded clones, a class.

v_gene	j_gene	abundance	d_gene	CDR3nt	CDR3aa
TRBV7-9	TRBJ1-1	-	-	TGTGCCAGCAGCTTGGGAGCTGGACAAGCCACTGAAGCTTTCTTT	CASSLGAGQATEAFF
TRBV9	TRBJ2-1	-	TRBD2	TGTGCCAGCAGCCCCGGAAGCGGGACCTACAATGAGCAGTTCTTC	CASSPGSGTYNEQFF
TRBV7-8	TRBJ1-4	-	TRBD1	TGTGCCAGCAGCTTAGCGGGACAGATTCCAAATGAAAAACTGTTTTTT	CASSLAGQIPNEKLFF
TRBV5-5	TRBJ2-2	-	TRBD1	TGTGCCAGCAGCTTGGCTTGGGACAGGGGGACCGGGGAGCTGTTTTTT	CASSLAWDRGTGELFF
TRBV19	TRBJ2-3	-	-	TGTGCATCAGGGGGGCAGGGGCGAAGGCCGGGGGCAGATACGCAGTATTTT	CASGGQGRRPGADTQYF
TRBV7-2	TRBJ2-1	-	TRBD2	TGTGCCAGCGGGATTTTAGCGGGAGTACGGCTCAATGAGCAGTTCTTC	CASGILAGVRLNEQFF
TRBV5-1	TRBJ1-2	-	TRBD1	TGCGCCAGCAGCTTTGGGCAGGGGGCCGGCTACACCTTC	CASSFGQGAGYTF
TRBV3-1/TRBV3-2	TRBJ2-3	-	-	TGTGCCAGCAGCCTTCGAGTAGATCACAATACGCAGTATTTT	CASSLRVDHNTQYF
TRBV28	TRBJ2-1	once	-	TGTGCCAGCAGTTCCACCTACGACAGCCAAAGGATGGGTGAGCAGTTCTTC	CASSSTYDSQRMGEQFF
TRBV18	TRBJ2-7	-	-	TGTGCCAGCTCCCCACCGGGACATATCTACGAGCAGTACTTC	CASSPPGHIYEQYF
TRBV12-3/TRBV12-4	TRBJ2-7	-	-	TGTGCCAGCAGTTTAGGCTACGAGCAGTACTTC	CASSLGYEQYF
TRBV3-1/TRBV3-2	TRBJ1-2	-	-	TGTGCCAGCAGCCAAGATCATGGGGGTCATGGCTACACCTTC	CASSQDHGGHGYTF
TRBV5-8	TRBJ1-2	-	-	TGTGCCAGCAGCTCGGATACGTTTGTCTACACCTTC	CASSSDTFVYTF
TRBV12-3/TRBV12-4	TRBJ1-2	-	-	TGTGCCAGCAGCAGCCAGGGCCCATATGGCTACACCTTC	CASSSQGPYGYTF
TRBV5-1	TRBJ1-1	once	-	TGCGCCAGCAGCTTGGAAGGGACTTGGGGCACTGAAGCTTTCTTT	CASSLEGTWGTEAFF
TRBV7-6	TRBJ1-5	once	-	TGTGCCAGCAGCTTAGACGTGGGGACCCTGGGTCAGCCCCAGCATTTT	CASSLDVGTLGQPQHF
TRBV5-4	TRBJ1-4	-	-	TGTGCCAGCAGCTTGGGGCCCGCAACTAATGAAAAACTGTTTTTT	CASSLGPATNEKLFF
TRBV15	TRBJ2-7	-	-	TGTGCCACCAGCAGCCTGGGTATCCCTGGGTACGAGCAGTACTTC	CATSSLGIPGYEQYF
TRBV11-2	TRBJ1-2	-	-	TGTGCCAGCAGCCCTAGACCGGGGTTGGGCCACTATGGCTACACCTTC	CASSPRPGLGHYGYTF
TRBV6-1	TRBJ1-2	few	-	TGTGCCAGCAGTGAAGTCACAGGCCCCCTCGAGGATGGCTACACCTTC	CASSEVTGPLEDGYTF
TRBV5-1	TRBJ2-5	-	-	TGCGCCAGCAGCTTGGGTAGGGAAGAGACCCAGTACTTC	CASSLGREETQYF
TRBV3-1/TRBV3-2	TRBJ1-6	-	-	TGTGCCAGCAGCCAAGATGAGTGGGGGTCACCCCTCCACTTT	CASSQDEWGSPLHF
TRBV14	TRBJ2-7	-	-	TGTGCCAGCAGCCTAGACCCAGGGTTCGAGCAGTACTTC	CASSLDPGFEQYF
TRBV3-1/TRBV3-2	TRBJ2-3	-	-	TGTGCCAGCAGCCAAGGTCCTACGGGGCGCACAGATACGCAGTATTTT	CASSQGPTGRTDTQYF
TRBV3-1/TRBV3-2	TRBJ2-5	-	-	TGTGCCAGCAGCCAAGATCTCGCGGTCGAGACCCAGTACTTC	CASSQDLAVETQYF
TRBV5-1	TRBJ1-5	-	TRBD1	TGCGCCAGCAGTCCCTCGGGACAGACACAGCCCCAGCATTTT	CASSPSGQTQPQHF
TRBV18	TRBJ2-7	once	TRBD1	TGTGCCAGCTCACCACCGAGGGACAGGTACGAGCAGTACTTC	CASSPPRDRYEQYF
TRBV9	TRBJ1-3	-	-	TGTGCCAGCAGCCCGGACAGTCACCCCGTAGACACCATATATTTT	CASSPDSHPVDTIYF
TRBV12-5	TRBJ1-1	-	-	TGTGCTAGTGGTCGCCCATTTGGGGCGGCGACCGGCTTGAACACTGAAGCTTTCTTT	CASGRPFGAATGLNTEAFF
TRBV2	TRBJ1-1	-	-	TGTGCCAGCAGTGTTAAGAGTTCGTGGGCGGGAACTGAAGCTTTCTTT	CASSVKSSWAGTEAFF
TRBV6-5	TRBJ2-7	-	-	TGTGCCAGCAGTCTCTTACAGGGGGGGCCCTACGAGCAGTACTTC	CASSLLQGGPYEQYF
TRBV6-1	TRBJ1-3	-	-	TGTGCCAGCAGTGATAACGTAAACACCATATATTTT	CASSDNVNTIYF
TRBV5-1	TRBJ1-1	-	-	TGCGCCAGCAGCTTGGTGGGGGGGTCGGCCATAGAAGCTTTCTTT	CASSLVGGSAIEAFF
TRBV2	TRBJ1-1	-	-	TGTGCCAGCATCGCGGGGCCCGACACTGAAGCTTTCTTT	CASIAGPDTEAFF
TRBV4-2	TRBJ2-3	-	-	TGTGCCAGCGCCCTTGGAGAGGGGACAGATACGCAGTATTTT	CASALGEGTDTQYF
TRBV3-1/TRBV3-2	TRBJ2-5	-	TRBD1	TGTGCCAGCAGCCCAGACAGGGGGCGAGAGACCCAGTACTTC	CASSPDRGRETQYF
TRBV27	TRBJ2-2	-	-	TGTGCCAGCAGTTATGGGGGGCTTTACGGGGAGCTGTTTTTT	CASSYGGLYGELFF
TRBV3-1/TRBV3-2	TRBJ1-2	-	-	TGTGCCAGCAGCCAAGAAAGGGCGGACTATGGCTACACCTTC	CASSQERADYGYTF
TRBV5-6	TRBJ2-7	once	-	TGTGCCAGCAGCTCCCCCCTCACAGGCCAGTTTTCCTACGAGCAGTACTTC	CASSSPLTGQFSYEQYF
TRBV5-5	TRBJ1-4	-	-	TGTGCCAGCAGCGCATCAGGGTTTGAAAAACTGTTTTTT	CASSASGFEKLFF
TRBV5-4	TRBJ2-5	-	TRBD1	TGTGCCAGCAACCACCCGGGACAGGGGGCGGCCGGCCAGACCCAGTACTTC	CASNHPGQGAAGQTQYF
TRBV7-2	TRBJ1-1	-	TRBD1	TGTGCCAGCAGCATAGCTCCGTGGACAGGGGCTCGGAGCACTGAAGCTTTCTTT	CASSIAPWTGARSTEAFF
TRBV28	TRBJ2-1	-	-	TGTGCCAGCGAGAGCTCCTACAATGAGCAGTTCTTC	CASESSYNEQFF
TRBV10-3	TRBJ1-6	few	-	TGTGCCATCAGTGAAGTCAGGGGAGGATCACCCCTCCACTTT	CAISEVRGGSPLHF
TRBV14	TRBJ1-6	-	TRBD1	TGTGCCAGCAGCCAAGCACAGGGGTTTTCACCCCTCCACTTT	CASSQAQGFSPLHF
TRBV6-5	TRBJ1-3	-	-	TGTGCCAGCACAGGGGAGCGCGGTGGAAACACCATATATTTT	CASTGERGGNTIYF
TRBV20-1	TRBJ2-7	-	-	TGCAGTGCTAGTAAGAGCGGATCCTACGAGCAGTACTTC	CSASKSGSYEQYF